The next 20 T cell receptor beta chains were all read from a single sample in a study of cytomegalovirus exposure and HLA in healthy donors. Vbeta (60) and Jbeta (13) primers were used in the PCR. The repertoire was sequenced with immunoSEQ multiplex PCR; TCRdb's copy has only in-frame clones and lacks some. The table has 150,000 to 200,000 clones, roughly 80% seen once. The specimen sequenced was PBMCs. All receptors come from a woman aged 35 to 49 in good health and CMV-seropositive.

With regard to this clone: One end of the junction fails to match germline, which may point to a read error. Within the sample, other DNA sequences also encode this same CDR3. CDR3 loop: CASSYSIVGGEETQYF. DNA of the CDR3: TGCGCCAGCAGTTACTCGATCGTAGGGGGAGAAGAGACCCAGTACTTC. J is TRBJ2-5 and V is TRBV6-5, with TRBD1 as a possible D gene (6 bases). From germline, CDR1 is MNHEY and CDR2 SVGAGI. The CDR3 has 16 amino acids.

The rearrangement links TRBV28 to TRBJ2-7, with D tentatively TRBD1 (6 bases). The CDR3 covers 12 residues. The germline CDR1 and CDR2 sequences are MDHEN and SYDVKM. Deletions cut 5 bases from V and 1 base from J, with 6 bases between. In DNA, the CDR3 is TGTGCCAGCAGTACAGGGTCCTACGAGCAGTACTTC. Residues: CASSTGSYEQYF.

The chain is built from TRBV7-2 and TRBJ1-4; maybe TRBD1 (6 bases). Germline-derived CDR1 and CDR2 are SGHTA and FQGNSA. The CDR3 loop spans 13 amino acids. V gave up 2 bases and J gave up 14 bases, with 15 bases separating them. The CDR3 here is CASSLPRTDQLFF. For the CDR3, the DNA is TGTGCCAGCAGCTTACCCCGGACAGACCAGCTGTTTTTT.

V is TRBV19 and J is TRBJ1-1, with TRBD1 matching over 10 bases. Trimming removed 5 bases from V and 10 bases from J; junction bases left unmatched: 10. The CDR3 length is 14 residues. Germline V gene data show CDR1 as LNHDA and CDR2 as SQIVND (reference sequence). CDR3 sequence: CASSVTGDRGAAFF. The CDR3 DNA reads as TGTGCCAGTAGTGTCACGGGGGACAGGGGAGCAGCTTTCTTT.

Comment on this clone: Other DNA sequences in this sample translate to the same CDR3. The CDR3: CASSYSGSRGYGYTF. The CDR3 DNA reads TGTGCCAGCAGTTACTCTGGCAGCAGGGGCTATGGCTACACCTTC. This chain connects TRBV6-5 to TRBJ1-2, with D possibly TRBD1 on 6 matching bases. Germline CDR1 is MNHEY and CDR2 is SVGAGI. V was pared by 0 bases and J by 4 bases, with 12 bases between. This CDR3 is built from 15 residues.

The J gene is TRBJ2-1, the V gene TRBV7-3; perhaps TRBD2 as D (6 bases). The CDR3 is made up of 20 amino acids. Germline V gives CDR1 SGHTA, CDR2 FQGTGA. Between the trimmed V and J ends, which lost 2 bases and 0 bases, there was a span of 23 bases. The CDR3 coding sequence is TGTGCCAGCAGCTTAGGTCCCCGCGGGTTTAGCGGTAGCTCCTACAATGAGCAGTTCTTC. It specifies CASSLGPRGFSGSSYNEQFF.

This clone appeared once. The rearrangement links TRBV27 to TRBJ2-3; D ambiguous. V lost 0 bases and J lost 8, with 12 bases in between. Germline CDR1 MNHEY, CDR2 SMNVEV (reference sequence). The CDR3 is 14 residues long. The CDR3 spells CASSLSRSASTQYF. The CDR3 nucleotides read TGTGCCAGCAGTTTATCCCGGAGTGCGAGTACGCAGTATTTT.

CDR3 protein: CASRGGTEAFF. CDR3 nucleotides: TGCGCCAGCAGAGGGGGCACTGAAGCTTTCTTT. V usage is TRBV5-1 and J usage is TRBJ1-1; D possibly corresponds to TRBD1 (6 bases). V was cut by 5 bases and J by 4 bases, with 6 bases left in between. This CDR3 contains 11 residues. Germline CDR1 is SGHRS and CDR2 is YFSETQ.

This rearrangement joins TRBV6-1 to TRBJ1-5; D is ambiguous. Trimming took off 6 bases at V and 5 bases at J, with 11 bases between the two ends. CDR3 size: 13 residues. In germline, CDR1 is MNHNS, CDR2 SASEGT. This CDR3 is CASRYRNDQPQHF. DNA for the CDR3: TGTGCCAGCAGATACAGAAATGATCAGCCCCAGCATTTT.

This chain joins TRBV7-6 and TRBJ2-3; 8 bases are shared with TRBD2. Germline CDR1 and CDR2: SGHVS and FNYEAQ. The V segment lost 5 bases and the J segment 1 base; nucleotides outside the gene matches: 8. The CDR3 covers 16 residues. This CDR3 is CASSKTSGGGTDTQYF. The CDR3 DNA reads as TGTGCCAGCAGCAAAACTAGCGGAGGGGGCACAGATACGCAGTATTTT.

The V gene is TRBV5-1, the J gene TRBJ2-1; D gene unclear. CDR1 is SGHRS and CDR2 is YFSETQ in the germline V gene. Trimming took 4 bases from V and 0 from J, leaving 14 bases between them. This CDR3 contains 16 residues. CDR3 DNA: TGCGCCAGCAGCCCCAGCCCAAGCGCCTCCTACAATGAGCAGTTCTTC. Its translation: CASSPSPSASYNEQFF.

The chain couples TRBV19 to TRBJ2-7; no definite D call. V gave up 6 bases and J gave up 6 bases, with 15 bases separating them. The CDR3 covers 13 residues. The germline V gene encodes CDR1 LNHDA and CDR2 SQIVND (reference sequence). The CDR3 DNA is TGTGCCAGTAGCCCCAACGCTGCGGTCGAGCAGTACTTC. Translation gives CASSPNAAVEQYF.

The chain joins TRBV10-2 to TRBJ2-1; 8 bases line up with TRBD2. Germline V gene sequence: CDR1 WSHSY, CDR2 SAAADI. With V trimmed by 7 bases and J by 5 bases, 7 bases remained unmatched. The CDR3 totals 14 residues. The CDR3 here is CASKLAGLDNEQFF. For the CDR3, the DNA is TGCGCCAGCAAGCTAGCGGGCCTGGACAATGAGCAGTTCTTC.

CDR3 nucleotide sequence: TGTGCCAGCACCCCGACTAGCGGGAGCACAGATACGCAGTATTTT. Encoded protein: CASTPTSGSTDTQYF. The gene calls are TRBV6-5 and TRBJ2-3; 10 positions agree with TRBD2. V lost 7 bases, J lost 0 bases, and 4 bases stayed unmatched. The germline gives CDR1 MNHEY, CDR2 SVGAGI. The CDR3 extends over 15 amino acids.

The chain joins TRBV29-1 to TRBJ2-7; the match to TRBD1 covers 12 bases. The CDR3 runs to 13 residues. Germline lookup yields CDR1 SQVTM and CDR2 ANQGSEA. The junction had 5 bases not matched to a gene; V was cut back by 6 bases and J by 5 bases. In DNA, the CDR3 is TGCAGCGTGATGGGACAGGGGGCACACGAGCAGTACTTC. Protein product: CSVMGQGAHEQYF.

The chain joins TRBV9 to TRBJ2-2; 8 nucleotides match TRBD2. The V gene's germline CDR1 is SGDLS and CDR2 YYNGEE. V was pared by 4 bases and J by 5 bases, with 10 bases of the junction left unmatched. The CDR3 length is 16 residues. The CDR3 spells CASSPYSGGLTGELFF. The CDR3, as DNA: TGTGCCAGCAGCCCCTACTCGGGAGGGCTTACCGGGGAGCTGTTTTTT.

The V gene is TRBV20-1, the J gene TRBJ2-5; D remains unclear. Germline CDR1 reads DFQATT; CDR2 reads SNEGSKA (reference sequence). V shed 3 bases and J shed 5 bases, with 4 bases lying between them. This CDR3 is 10 amino acids long. CDR3 DNA: TGCAGTGCTAGTCATGAGACCCAGTACTTC. Translating it yields CSASHETQYF.

This clone was recorded only once. This sequence joins TRBV11-2 and TRBJ1-6; TRBD1 agrees at 8 bases. CDR3 length equals 15 residues. Trimming removed 4 bases from V and 10 bases from J; junction bases left unmatched: 9. Germline CDR1 is SGHAT and CDR2 is FQNNGV. CDR3 nucleotides: TGTGCCAGCAGCTACTCCGGGACAGGCGTGTCACCCCTCCACTTT. Translation: CASSYSGTGVSPLHF.

The chain employs TRBV29-1 and TRBJ1-1; D gene unclear. Trimming stripped 1 base from V and 8 bases from J, with 11 bases between. The CDR3 is made up of 12 amino acids. Germline values: CDR1 SQVTM, CDR2 ANQGSEA. CDR3 sequence reads: CSVEGDNREAFF. The CDR3 DNA is TGCAGCGTTGAAGGAGACAATCGGGAAGCTTTCTTT.

The gene calls are TRBV6-6 and TRBJ2-1, with 15 bases matching TRBD2. Losses at the gene ends were 0 bases for V and 9 bases for J; bases not matched to a gene: 3. Germline V gives CDR1 MNHNY, CDR2 SVGAGI (reference sequence). This CDR3 is built from 16 residues. The CDR3 coding sequence is TGTGCCAGCAGTTACTCGGGACTAGCGGGAGGATCTGAGCAGTTCTTC. It yields the protein CASSYSGLAGGSEQFF.